The sample holds many counts of the clone carrying this T cell receptor beta chain. The CDR3 totals 13 residues. The germline V gene encodes CDR1 SQVTM and CDR2 ANQGSEA. V lost 3 bases and J lost 4, with 12 bases in between. These data belong to a study of regulatory T cells in long-lasting Graves disease. Time point noted: newly diagnosed GD, antithyroid drugs for less than 3 months. Extracted PBMC RNA gave rise to the TCR library. Construction of TCR beta libraries relied on iRepertoire HTBI primers and on Arm-PCR targeting CDR3 regions. TCRdb analysed the multiplex PCR reads with MiXCR anew, one entry per CDR3 protein. This repertoire shows about 200,000 distinct CDR3 sequences, about 16% found once; its top ten account for approximately 20%.

The chain couples TRBV29-1 to TRBJ1-2; TRBD1 might be the D (6 bases). The sequencing used peripheral blood mononuclear cells (PBMCs), collected at new diagnosis, from a patient treated with antithyroid drugs. The receptor comes from a female donor with Graves disease. The CDR3 sequence: CSVEVQGVYGYTF. CDR3 in DNA: TGCAGCGTTGAGGTACAGGGCGTCTATGGCTACACCTTC.